The present T cell receptor beta chain was sequenced within a study of T cells in Graves' hyperthyroidism and ophthalmopathy. There are 13 residues in the CDR3. CDR1 is LNHDA and CDR2 is SQIVND in the germline V gene (reference sequence). Trimming left V 5 bases short and J 5 bases short, with 12 bases between. Template material for amplifying TCR beta CDR3 regions consisted of RNA transcripts. The TCR CDR3 first-round RT-PCR relied on the HTBI primer set. Via MiXCR, TCRdb re-called the multiplex PCR reads, giving one row per CDR3 protein. In the table there are 37,000 or so distinct CDR3 sequences, around 50% of which are singletons. This clonotype has ten or more counts.

What was sequenced was blood. This chain connects TRBV19 to TRBJ1-1; D remains ambiguous. This TCR derives from a middle-aged man with Graves' ophthalmopathy. The CDR3 here is CASSLGYGTEAFF. The CDR3 bases are TGTGCCAGTAGTCTCGGGTATGGAACTGAAGCTTTCTTT. Complete variable domain (other parts from reference TRBV19 and TRBJ1-1): DGGITQSPKYLFRKEGQNVTLSCEQNLNHDAMYWYRQDPGQGLRLIYYSQIVNDFQKGDIAEGYSVSREKKESFPLTVTSAQKNPTAFYLCASSLGYGTEAFFGQGTRLTVV.